A single sample gave rise to the 17 T cell receptor beta chains below, sequenced in a study of T cells in Graves' hyperthyroidism and ophthalmopathy (dated by TCRdb to about 2019). Receptors were amplified or captured by multiplex PCR. Sequencer: Illumina HiSeq 2000. Amplification of TCR beta CDR3 regions was carried out from RNA transcripts. A first-round RT-PCR of the TCR CDR3 used the HTBI primer set with the Qiagen OneStep RT-PCR kit. TCRdb reran the public reads through fastp at Q25 and MiXCR, keeping productive beta chains. Rows merge per CDR3 protein into single entries with the most common DNA and genes. The sample table records hundreds of thousands of distinct CDR3 sequences; approximately 15% of these occur just once. Roughly 7.4% of the sample is held by the ten biggest clonotypes. Source material: blood. The receptors derive from a woman between 18 and 30 years old with Graves' hyperthyroidism.

This clonotype was seen many times. The chain combines TRBV5-1 with TRBJ2-7; 7 bases map to TRBD1. V shed 4 bases, J shed 3 bases, and the junction held 13 bases outside the gene matches. This CDR3 has 16 amino acids. Germline CDR1 is SGHRS and CDR2 is YFSETQ. CDR3 residues: CASSTQTGNLNYEQYF. CDR3 DNA sequence: TGCGCCAGCAGCACTCAGACAGGGAACTTGAACTACGAGCAGTACTTC.

This clonotype was seen at least ten times. The rearrangement joins TRBV6-5 to TRBJ1-6; 7 bases fit TRBD1. V lost 0 bases to trimming and J lost 7 bases; unmatched junction nucleotides: 6. Germline V gene data show CDR1 as MNHEY and CDR2 as SVGAGI. The CDR3 length is 16 residues. CDR3 bases: TGTGCCAGCAGTTACTCTTCCGACAGGGCCAATTCACCCCTCCACTTT. Protein: CASSYSSDRANSPLHF.

This clonotype was found many times. V and J are TRBV11-2 and TRBJ1-2; TRBD1 matches at 9 bases. Losses at the gene ends were 4 bases for V and 3 bases for J; bases not matched to a gene: 6. Germline-derived CDR1 and CDR2 are SGHAT and FQNNGV. The CDR3 length is 15 residues. CDR3 residues: CASSSPGQGDYGYTF. The CDR3 bases are TGTGCCAGCAGCTCCCCGGGACAGGGTGACTATGGCTACACCTTC.

The sample holds many counts of this clonotype. The rearrangement joins TRBV28 to TRBJ2-5; 7 bases fit TRBD2. V shed 2 bases and J 4 bases; nucleotides not matched to a gene: 7. Germline CDR1 and CDR2: MDHEN and SYDVKM. The CDR3 extends over 15 amino acids. CDR3 nucleotide sequence: TGTGCCAGCAGTTTAGCGGCGGGGGTGGCAGAGACCCAGTACTTC. This codes for CASSLAAGVAETQYF.

This clonotype has a count of ten or more. V is TRBV12-3 or TRBV12-4 and J is TRBJ2-1; TRBD2 aligns across 13 bases. The CDR3 sequence is 15 residues long. V lost 6 bases to trimming and J lost 3 bases; unmatched junction nucleotides: 2. CDR3 coding DNA: TGTGCCAGCAGACTAGCGGGGGGGAGCTACAATGAGCAGTTCTTC. This sequence encodes CASRLAGGSYNEQFF.

This clonotype was observed at least ten times. The V and J genes are TRBV11-2 and TRBJ1-4; perhaps TRBD1 as D (5 bases). Trimming removed 5 bases at V and 7 bases at J, with 11 bases between. Germline-derived CDR1 and CDR2 are SGHAT and FQNNGV. The CDR3 runs to 13 residues. The CDR3 sequence: CASSQRQSEKLFF. In DNA form, the CDR3 reads TGTGCCAGCAGCCAAAGACAGAGTGAAAAACTGTTTTTT.

This clonotype has at least ten counts. V is TRBV7-9 and J is TRBJ1-2; D is possibly TRBD1 (6 bases). The V end lost 3 bases, the J end lost 6 bases, and 14 bases lay between the germline ends. From germline, CDR1 is SEHNR and CDR2 FQNEAQ (reference sequence). CDR3 size: 14 residues. The CDR3: CASSFLSQGNGYTF. The CDR3 DNA sequence: TGTGCCAGCAGCTTCCTCAGCCAGGGGAATGGCTACACCTTC.

This clonotype was counted ten times or more. The rearrangement uses TRBV10-3 and TRBJ2-7; perhaps TRBD2 as D (6 bases). Germline loops: CDR1 ENHRY, CDR2 SYGVKD. Trimming pared 3 bases from V and 0 bases from J, leaving 15 bases between. The CDR3 is 16 residues long. CDR3 loop: CAISDPTETSSYEQYF. For the CDR3, the DNA is TGTGCCATCAGTGACCCAACCGAGACTAGCTCCTACGAGCAGTACTTC.

This clonotype was recorded many times. The chain uses TRBV7-9 and TRBJ2-1, with 11 bases identical to TRBD2. CDR1 is SEHNR, CDR2 FQNEAQ, per germline (reference sequence). Trimming cost V 4 bases and J 10 bases; bases outside gene matches: 9. The CDR3 is 15 amino acids. The CDR3 loop is CASSSGTSGFLEQFF. CDR3 in DNA: TGTGCCAGCAGCTCCGGGACTAGCGGATTCCTCGAGCAGTTCTTC.

This clonotype was seen repeatedly, ten times or more. V usage is TRBV4-1 and J usage is TRBJ2-3; possibly TRBD2 for D (7 bases). This CDR3 spans 18 amino acids. Germline CDR1 reads MGHRA; CDR2 reads YSYEKL. The V and J ends lost 1 base and 0 bases respectively, with 17 bases between them. Here the CDR3 DNA reads TGCGCCAGCAGCCAAGTCCGGGGGGCACTTGCTAGCACAGATACGCAGTATTTT. It specifies CASSQVRGALASTDTQYF.

This clonotype was detected ten times or more. The V gene is TRBV5-1, the J gene TRBJ1-2, with a weak D call TRBD1 (6 bases). The length of the CDR3 is 17 residues. CDR1 SGHRS and CDR2 YFSETQ come from the germline V gene. With 0 bases removed from V and 4 bases from J, the gap between germline ends came to 19 bases. CDR3 protein: CASSLAKGTSSFYGYTF. The CDR3 nucleotides read TGCGCCAGCAGCTTGGCGAAAGGGACAAGTTCCTTCTATGGCTACACCTTC. The entire variable domain, with the rest obtained from reference TRBV5-1 and TRBJ1-2, is as follows: KAGVTQTPRYLIKTRGQQVTLSCSPISGHRSVSWYQQTPGQGLQFLFEYFSETQRNKGNFPGRFSGRQFSNSRSEMNVSTLELGDSALYLCASSLAKGTSSFYGYTFGSGTRLTVV.

In this sample, this clonotype turned up many times. The J gene is TRBJ1-3, the V gene TRBV3-1; D remains ambiguous. Trimming cost V 5 bases and J 4 bases, with 6 bases left between them. This CDR3 is 12 amino acids long. The germline V gene encodes CDR1 LGHDT and CDR2 YNNKEL (reference sequence). The CDR3 here is CASSVGGNTIYF. DNA for the CDR3: TGTGCCAGCAGCGTTGGAGGAAACACCATATATTTT.

The rearrangement links TRBV27 to TRBJ1-5, with D unresolved. The germline V and J ends were trimmed by 10 bases and 2 bases, with 12 bases remaining between them. Germline V gene data show CDR1 as MNHEY and CDR2 as SMNVEV (reference sequence). The CDR3 has 13 amino acids. The CDR3 nucleotides read TGTGCCACCTGGGAGCAGGGCAATCAGCCCCAGCATTTT. It yields the protein CATWEQGNQPQHF.

Worth noting for this clonotype: This could be a read error, since a much larger clone is one nucleotide away. Given the absence of the conserved phenylalanine or tryptophan at the CDR3 end, a read error is likely. The chain employs TRBV5-1 and TRBJ2-7, with TRBD2 identical over 7 bases. This CDR3 is built from 15 residues. The germline V gene has CDR1 SGHRS and CDR2 YFSETQ. J lost 2 bases, V lost 6 bases, and 11 bases had no gene match. The CDR3 protein is CASTFTGGSAYEQYY. The CDR3 DNA follows: TGCGCCAGCACCTTCACGGGGGGTTCCGCCTACGAGCAGTACTAC.

This clonotype appeared a few times. A much more abundant neighbour one base away suggests this may be a read error. Here the CDR3 reads CASSSPGQSNEKLFF. The CDR3 DNA reads TGCGCCAGCAGCTCTCCGGGACAGTCGAATGAAAAACTGTTTTTT. This sequence joins TRBV5-1 and TRBJ1-4; 7 bases map to TRBD1. This CDR3 has 15 amino acids. J lost 5 bases, V lost 3 bases, and 7 bases had no gene match. Per the germline V gene, CDR1 is SGHRS and CDR2 is YFSETQ.

This clonotype was found many times. The rearrangement uses TRBV18 and TRBJ2-5, with 8 bases matching TRBD1. Trimming took 6 bases from V and 2 from J; bases not matched to a gene: 8. The CDR3 totals 15 residues. Per germline, CDR1 KGHSH and CDR2 LQKENI. The CDR3 spells CASSPENRGQETQYF. The CDR3 nucleotides read TGTGCCAGCTCCCCCGAGAACAGGGGGCAAGAGACCCAGTACTTC.

This chain links TRBV7-3 with TRBJ2-3; TRBD1 is a possible D gene (6 bases). The CDR3 totals 12 residues. V was pared by 8 bases and J by 4 bases, with 10 bases between. Germline-derived CDR1 and CDR2 are SGHTA and FQGTGA. The CDR3: CASSKGADTQYF. The CDR3 DNA sequence: TGTGCCAGCTCAAAGGGGGCAGATACGCAGTATTTT.